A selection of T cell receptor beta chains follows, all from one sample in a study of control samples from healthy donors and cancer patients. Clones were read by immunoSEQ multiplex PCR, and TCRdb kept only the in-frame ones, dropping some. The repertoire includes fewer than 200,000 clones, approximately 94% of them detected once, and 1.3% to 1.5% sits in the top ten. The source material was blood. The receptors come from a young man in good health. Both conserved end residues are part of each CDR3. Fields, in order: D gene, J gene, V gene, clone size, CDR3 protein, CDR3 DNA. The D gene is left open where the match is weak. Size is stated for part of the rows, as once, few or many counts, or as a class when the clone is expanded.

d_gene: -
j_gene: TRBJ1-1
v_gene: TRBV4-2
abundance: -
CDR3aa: CASSQEREEAFF
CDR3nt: TGTGCCAGCAGCCAAGAGAGGGAGGAAGCTTTCTTT

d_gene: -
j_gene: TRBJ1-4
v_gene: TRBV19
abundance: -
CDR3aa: CASSWGARANEKLFF
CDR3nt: TGTGCCAGTAGCTGGGGAGCCCGGGCTAATGAAAAACTGTTTTTT

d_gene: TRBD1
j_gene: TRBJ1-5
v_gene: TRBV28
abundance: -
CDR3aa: CASAPGGVQPQHF
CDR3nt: TGTGCCAGCGCCCCAGGGGGCGTTCAGCCCCAGCATTTT

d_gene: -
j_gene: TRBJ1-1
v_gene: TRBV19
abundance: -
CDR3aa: CASSMTANTEAFF
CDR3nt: TGTGCCAGTAGTATGACAGCCAACACTGAAGCTTTCTTT

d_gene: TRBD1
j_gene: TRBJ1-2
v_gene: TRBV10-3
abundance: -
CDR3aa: CAISWTGSYGYTF
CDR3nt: TGTGCCATCAGCTGGACAGGAAGCTATGGCTACACCTTC

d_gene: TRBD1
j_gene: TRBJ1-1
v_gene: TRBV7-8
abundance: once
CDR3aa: CASSRGQGAFTEAFF
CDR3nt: TGTGCCAGCAGCCGAGGACAGGGGGCCTTCACTGAAGCTTTCTTT

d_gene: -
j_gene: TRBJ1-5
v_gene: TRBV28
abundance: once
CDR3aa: CASSTNQPQHF
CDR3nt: TGTGCCAGCAGCACTAATCAGCCCCAGCATTTT

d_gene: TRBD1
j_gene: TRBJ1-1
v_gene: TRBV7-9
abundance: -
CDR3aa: CASSLVRGLLAEAFF
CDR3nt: TGTGCCAGCAGCTTAGTGAGGGGGCTATTAGCTGAAGCTTTCTTT

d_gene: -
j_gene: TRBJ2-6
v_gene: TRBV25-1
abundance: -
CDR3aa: CASSEYGRGAGANVLTF
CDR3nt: TGTGCCAGCAGTGAATACGGAAGAGGAGCTGGGGCCAACGTCCTGACTTTC

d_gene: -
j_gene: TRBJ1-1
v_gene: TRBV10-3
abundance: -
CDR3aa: CAIGNPNTPEAFF
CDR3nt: TGTGCCATCGGAAATCCTAATACCCCTGAAGCTTTCTTT

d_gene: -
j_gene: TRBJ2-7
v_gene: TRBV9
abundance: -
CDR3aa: CASSPTPVGNYEQYF
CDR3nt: TGTGCCAGCAGCCCCACCCCAGTGGGGAACTACGAGCAGTACTTC

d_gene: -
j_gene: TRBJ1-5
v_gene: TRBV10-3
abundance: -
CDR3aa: CAISDSPARGNQPQHF
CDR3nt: TGTGCCATCAGTGATTCCCCAGCAAGGGGCAATCAGCCCCAGCATTTT

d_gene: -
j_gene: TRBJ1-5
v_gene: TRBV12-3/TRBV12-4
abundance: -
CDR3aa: CASSLDGPKAQHF
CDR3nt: TGTGCCAGCAGTTTAGACGGGCCCAAAGCCCAGCATTTT

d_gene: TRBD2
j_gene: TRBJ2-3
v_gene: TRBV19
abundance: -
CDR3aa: CASSIKRAGGPNTQYF
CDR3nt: TGTGCCAGTAGTATTAAGAGGGCGGGGGGGCCGAATACGCAGTATTTT

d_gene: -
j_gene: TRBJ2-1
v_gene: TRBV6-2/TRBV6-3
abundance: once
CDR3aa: CASSPTGLGNEQFF
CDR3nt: TGTGCCAGCAGTCCGACAGGTTTAGGAAATGAGCAGTTCTTC

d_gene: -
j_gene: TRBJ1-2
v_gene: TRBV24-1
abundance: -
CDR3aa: CATSDPDRAYGYTF
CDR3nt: TGTGCCACCAGTGACCCCGACAGAGCCTATGGCTACACCTTC

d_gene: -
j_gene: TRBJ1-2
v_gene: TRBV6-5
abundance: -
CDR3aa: CASSPGLNYGYTF
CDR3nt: TGTGCCAGCAGCCCGGGCCTCAACTATGGCTACACCTTC

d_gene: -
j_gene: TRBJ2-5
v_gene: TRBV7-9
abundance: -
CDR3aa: CASRQSRGFQETQYF
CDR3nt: TGTGCCAGCAGGCAAAGCCGTGGCTTCCAAGAGACCCAGTACTTC

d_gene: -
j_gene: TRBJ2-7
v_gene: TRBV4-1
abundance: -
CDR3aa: CASSPNDQGSYEQYF
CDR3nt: TGCGCCAGCAGCCCCAATGATCAGGGATCCTACGAGCAGTACTTC

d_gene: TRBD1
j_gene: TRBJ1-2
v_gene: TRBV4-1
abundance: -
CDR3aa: CASSQMGQGAVGYTF
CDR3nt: TGCGCCAGCAGCCAGATGGGACAGGGGGCCGTCGGCTACACCTTC

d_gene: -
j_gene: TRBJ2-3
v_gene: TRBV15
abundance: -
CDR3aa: CATSRSLGQSTDTQYF
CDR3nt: TGTGCCACCAGCAGATCCCTCGGACAGTCCACAGATACGCAGTATTTT

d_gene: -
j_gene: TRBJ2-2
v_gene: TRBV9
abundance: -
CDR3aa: CASSVGTNTGELFF
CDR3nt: TGTGCCAGCAGCGTAGGGACGAACACCGGGGAGCTGTTTTTT

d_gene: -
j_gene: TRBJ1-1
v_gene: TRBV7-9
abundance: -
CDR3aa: CASSLLGGNTEAFF
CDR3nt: TGTGCCAGCAGCTTATTGGGGGGAAACACTGAAGCTTTCTTT

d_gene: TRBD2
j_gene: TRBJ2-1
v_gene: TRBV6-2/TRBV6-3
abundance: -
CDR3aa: CASSYSGLAKNEQFF
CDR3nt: TGTGCCAGCAGTTACTCGGGACTAGCAAAGAATGAGCAGTTCTTC

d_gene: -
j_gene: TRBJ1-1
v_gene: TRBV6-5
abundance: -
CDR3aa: CASRAQGILNTEAFF
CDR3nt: TGTGCCAGCAGAGCACAGGGTATATTGAACACTGAAGCTTTCTTT

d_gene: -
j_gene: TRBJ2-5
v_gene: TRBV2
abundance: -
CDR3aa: CASTEEEGRKETQYF
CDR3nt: TGTGCCAGCACCGAAGAGGAGGGGCGCAAAGAGACCCAGTACTTC

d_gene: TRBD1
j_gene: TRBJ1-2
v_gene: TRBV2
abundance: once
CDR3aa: CASSGTDRVQFTF
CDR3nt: TGTGCCAGCAGTGGAACCGACAGGGTACAATTCACCTTC

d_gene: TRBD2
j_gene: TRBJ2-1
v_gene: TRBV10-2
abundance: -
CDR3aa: CASTEPGGWGNEQFF
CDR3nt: TGCGCCAGCACCGAACCGGGAGGCTGGGGGAATGAGCAGTTCTTC

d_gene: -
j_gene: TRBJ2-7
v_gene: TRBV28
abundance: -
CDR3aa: CASSSKLPTRTYEQYF
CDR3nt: TGTGCCAGCAGTTCTAAACTTCCGACAAGGACCTACGAGCAGTACTTC

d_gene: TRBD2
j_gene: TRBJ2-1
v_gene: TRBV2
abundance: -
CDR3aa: CASRGLGEFF
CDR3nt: TGTGCCAGCAGAGGACTAGGGGAGTTCTTC

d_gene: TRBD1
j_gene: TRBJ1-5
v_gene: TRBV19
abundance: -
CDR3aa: CASNRQGTSNQPQHF
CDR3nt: TGTGCCAGTAATAGACAGGGGACGAGCAATCAGCCCCAGCATTTT

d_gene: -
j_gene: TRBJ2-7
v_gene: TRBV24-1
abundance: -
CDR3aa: CATSELTRGEQYF
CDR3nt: TGTGCCACCAGTGAACTGACTAGAGGCGAGCAGTACTTC

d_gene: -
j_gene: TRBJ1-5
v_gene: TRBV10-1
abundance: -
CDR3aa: CASSERRPYNQPQHF
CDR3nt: TGCGCCAGCAGTGAGCGCAGGCCGTACAATCAGCCCCAGCATTTT

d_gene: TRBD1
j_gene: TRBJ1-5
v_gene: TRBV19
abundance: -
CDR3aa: CASSTDRASQPQHF
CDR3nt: TGTGCCAGTAGTACGGACAGGGCTAGTCAGCCCCAGCATTTT

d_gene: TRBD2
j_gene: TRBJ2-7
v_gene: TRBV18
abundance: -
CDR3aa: CASSPPGLAGLAYEQYF
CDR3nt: TGTGCCAGCTCACCGCCGGGACTAGCGGGATTGGCCTACGAGCAGTACTTC

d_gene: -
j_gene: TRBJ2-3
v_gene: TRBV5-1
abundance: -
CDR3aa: CASSLGPRDTQYF
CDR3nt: TGCGCCAGCAGCTTGGGTCCGAGGGATACGCAGTATTTT

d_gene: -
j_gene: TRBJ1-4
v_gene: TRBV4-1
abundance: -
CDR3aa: CASSQGEGVEKLFF
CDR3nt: TGCGCCAGCAGCCAAGGGGAGGGCGTAGAAAAACTGTTTTTT

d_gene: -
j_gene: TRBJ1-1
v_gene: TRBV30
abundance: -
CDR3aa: CAWSVMVSGTEAFF
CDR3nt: TGTGCCTGGAGTGTAATGGTATCGGGAACTGAAGCTTTCTTT

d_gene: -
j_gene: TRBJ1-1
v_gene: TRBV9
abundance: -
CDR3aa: CASSVGDTTGNTEAFF
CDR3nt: TGTGCCAGCAGCGTAGGGGACACTACGGGGAACACTGAAGCTTTCTTT

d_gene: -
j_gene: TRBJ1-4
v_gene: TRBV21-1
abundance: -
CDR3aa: CASSKVFRSHNEKLFF
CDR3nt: TGTGCCAGCAGCAAAGTATTCAGGTCTCATAATGAAAAACTGTTTTTT